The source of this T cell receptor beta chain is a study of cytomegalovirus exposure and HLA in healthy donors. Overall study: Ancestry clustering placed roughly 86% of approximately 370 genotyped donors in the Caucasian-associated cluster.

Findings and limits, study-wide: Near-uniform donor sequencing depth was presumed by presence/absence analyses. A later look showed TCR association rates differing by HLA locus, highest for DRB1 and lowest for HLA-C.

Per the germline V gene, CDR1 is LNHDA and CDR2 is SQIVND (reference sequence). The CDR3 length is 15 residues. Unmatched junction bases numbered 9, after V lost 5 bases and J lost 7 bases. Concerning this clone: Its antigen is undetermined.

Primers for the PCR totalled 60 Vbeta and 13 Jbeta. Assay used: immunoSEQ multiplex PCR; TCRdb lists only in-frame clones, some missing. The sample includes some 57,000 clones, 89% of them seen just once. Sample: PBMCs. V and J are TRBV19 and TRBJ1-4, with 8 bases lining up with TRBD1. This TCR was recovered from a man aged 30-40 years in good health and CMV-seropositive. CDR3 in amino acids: CASSALGTGAEKLFF. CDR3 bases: TGTGCCAGTAGTGCTCTGGGGACAGGAGCTGAAAAACTGTTTTTT.